The present TCR beta chain was sequenced within a study of blood T cells in healthy people across ages. It was with a sample-barcoded 5' primer and a J-beta primer mix that a second PCR of about 6 to 12 cycles was run. Any given sample supplied a minimum of 3 million CDR3-containing paired-end reads. TCRdb passed the 5' RACE reads through MiXCR, listing each CDR3 protein once. Among around 1.5 million distinct CDR3 sequences listed, approximately 59% were seen once. As for this clonotype: What it binds is unknown.

Notes on the study in general: The unsorted PBMCs prevented any conclusive comparison of naive versus antigen-experienced cells. It was the long-lived donors that had more naive CD4+ cells and higher diversity than aged donors.

The CDR3 runs to 15 residues. V dropped 3 bases and J dropped 3; count of bases not matched to a gene: 3. Input material: blood. This chain connects TRBV12-3 or TRBV12-4 to TRBJ2-1; 9 bases are shared with TRBD2. This clonotype originated in a man between 18 and 29 years old in good health. The CDR3 reads CASSLYSGSYNEQFF. CDR3 DNA: TGTGCCAGCAGTTTGTATAGCGGGAGCTACAATGAGCAGTTCTTC.